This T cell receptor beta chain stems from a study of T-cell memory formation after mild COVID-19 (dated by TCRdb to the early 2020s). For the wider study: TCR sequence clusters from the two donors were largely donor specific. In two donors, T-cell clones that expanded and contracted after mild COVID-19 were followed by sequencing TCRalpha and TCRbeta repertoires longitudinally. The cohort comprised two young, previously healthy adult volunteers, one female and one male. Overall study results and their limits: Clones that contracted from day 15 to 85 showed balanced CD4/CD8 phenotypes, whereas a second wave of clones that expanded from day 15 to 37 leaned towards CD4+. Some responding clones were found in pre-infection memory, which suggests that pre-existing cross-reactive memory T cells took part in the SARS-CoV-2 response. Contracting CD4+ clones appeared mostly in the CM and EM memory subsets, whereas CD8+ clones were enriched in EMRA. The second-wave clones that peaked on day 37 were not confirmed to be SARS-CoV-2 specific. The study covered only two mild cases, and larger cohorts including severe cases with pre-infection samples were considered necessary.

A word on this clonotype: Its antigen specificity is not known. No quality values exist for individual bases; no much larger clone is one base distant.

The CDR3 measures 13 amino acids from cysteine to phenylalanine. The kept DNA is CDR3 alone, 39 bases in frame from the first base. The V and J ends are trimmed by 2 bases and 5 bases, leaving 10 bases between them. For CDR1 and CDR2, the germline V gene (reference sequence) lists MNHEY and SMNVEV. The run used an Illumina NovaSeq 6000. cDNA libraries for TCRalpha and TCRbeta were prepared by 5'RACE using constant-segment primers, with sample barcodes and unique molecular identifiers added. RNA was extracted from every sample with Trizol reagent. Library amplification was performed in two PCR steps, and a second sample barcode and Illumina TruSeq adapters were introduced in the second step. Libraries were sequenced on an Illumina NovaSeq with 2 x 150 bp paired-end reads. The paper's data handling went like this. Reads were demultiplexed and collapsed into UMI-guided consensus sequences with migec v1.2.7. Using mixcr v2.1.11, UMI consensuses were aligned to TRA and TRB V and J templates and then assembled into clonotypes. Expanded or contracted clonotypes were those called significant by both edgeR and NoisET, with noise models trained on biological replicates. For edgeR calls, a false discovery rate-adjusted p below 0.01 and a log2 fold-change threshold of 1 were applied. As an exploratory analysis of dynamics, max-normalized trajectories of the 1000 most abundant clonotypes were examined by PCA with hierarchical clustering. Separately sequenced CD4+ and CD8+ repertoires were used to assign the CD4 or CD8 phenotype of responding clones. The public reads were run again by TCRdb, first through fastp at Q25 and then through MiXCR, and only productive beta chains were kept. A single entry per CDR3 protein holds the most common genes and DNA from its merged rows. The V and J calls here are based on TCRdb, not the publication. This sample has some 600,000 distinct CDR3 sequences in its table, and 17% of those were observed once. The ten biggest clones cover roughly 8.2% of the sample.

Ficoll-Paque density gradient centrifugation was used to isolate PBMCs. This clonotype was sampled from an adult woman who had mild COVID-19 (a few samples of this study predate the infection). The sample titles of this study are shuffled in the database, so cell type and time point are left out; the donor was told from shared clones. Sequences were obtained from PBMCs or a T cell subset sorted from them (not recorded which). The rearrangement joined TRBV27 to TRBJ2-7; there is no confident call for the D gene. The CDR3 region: CASSLNRMNEQYF. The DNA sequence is TGTGCCAGCAGTTTAAACAGAATGAACGAGCAGTACTTC.